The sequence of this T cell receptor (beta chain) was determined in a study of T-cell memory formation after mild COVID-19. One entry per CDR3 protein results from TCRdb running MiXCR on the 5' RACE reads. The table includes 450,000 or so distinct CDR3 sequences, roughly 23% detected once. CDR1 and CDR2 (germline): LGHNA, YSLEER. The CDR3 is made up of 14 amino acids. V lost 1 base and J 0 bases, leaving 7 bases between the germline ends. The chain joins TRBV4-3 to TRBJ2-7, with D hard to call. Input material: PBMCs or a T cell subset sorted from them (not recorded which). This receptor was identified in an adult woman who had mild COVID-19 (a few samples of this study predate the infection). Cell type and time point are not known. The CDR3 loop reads CASSQGQSSYEQYF. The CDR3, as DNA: TGCGCCAGCAGCCAAGGGCAGAGCTCCTACGAGCAGTACTTC.